A selection of T cell receptor beta chains follows, all from one sample in a study of blood T cell repertoires in COVID-19. Sequencing was performed with immunoSEQ multiplex PCR; in TCRdb, only in-frame clones are kept and a portion is missing. The sample shows 87,000 or so clones, around 85% of them seen only once. Sequencing was carried out using peripheral blood. The receptor source for this set is a woman of 80 years or more with COVID-19, enrolled during active disease. The CDR3 runs from the conserved cysteine through the conserved F or W. Fields, in order: clone size, V gene, D gene, J gene, CDR3 protein, CDR3 DNA. A D gene is named only where the DNA matches it firmly. Only part of the rows carry a size: once, few, many, or a class if the clone is expanded.

clone_size: once; v_call: TRBV10-1; d_call: TRBD2; j_call: TRBJ2-2; cdr3_aa: CASSSSASGYNTGELFF; cdr3_nt: TGCGCCAGCAGTAGCTCAGCTAGCGGGTATAACACCGGGGAGCTGTTTTTT
clone_size: -; v_call: TRBV19; d_call: -; j_call: TRBJ2-7; cdr3_aa: CASSKIGQRVSYEQYF; cdr3_nt: TGTGCCAGTAGTAAGATCGGACAGCGAGTCTCCTACGAGCAGTACTTC
clone_size: -; v_call: TRBV7-3; d_call: TRBD2; j_call: TRBJ2-2; cdr3_aa: CATSGGSNTGELFF; cdr3_nt: TGTGCCACTAGCGGGGGGTCGAACACCGGGGAGCTGTTTTTT
clone_size: -; v_call: TRBV30; d_call: -; j_call: TRBJ2-7; cdr3_aa: CAWKGFYEQYF; cdr3_nt: TGTGCCTGGAAGGGGTTCTACGAGCAGTACTTC
clone_size: -; v_call: TRBV5-1; d_call: -; j_call: TRBJ1-2; cdr3_aa: CASSIETHYGYTF; cdr3_nt: TGCGCCAGCAGTATAGAGACTCACTATGGCTACACCTTC
clone_size: -; v_call: TRBV11-3; d_call: TRBD2; j_call: TRBJ2-5; cdr3_aa: CASSSGGTGETQYF; cdr3_nt: TGTGCCAGCAGCTCGGGGGGGACTGGGGAGACCCAGTACTTC
clone_size: few; v_call: TRBV29-1; d_call: TRBD1; j_call: TRBJ1-3; cdr3_aa: CSAIDTGTGGNTIYF; cdr3_nt: TGCAGCGCTATCGACACTGGGACAGGCGGAAACACCATATATTTT
clone_size: -; v_call: TRBV4-2; d_call: -; j_call: TRBJ1-4; cdr3_aa: CASSHADSNEKLFF; cdr3_nt: TGTGCCAGCAGCCATGCCGACAGTAATGAAAAACTGTTTTTT
clone_size: -; v_call: TRBV11-1; d_call: TRBD1; j_call: TRBJ2-2; cdr3_aa: CASSFDRGTGELFF; cdr3_nt: TGTGCCAGCAGCTTCGACAGGGGCACCGGGGAGCTGTTTTTT
clone_size: -; v_call: TRBV19; d_call: -; j_call: TRBJ1-4; cdr3_aa: CATLPFGTPGEKLFF; cdr3_nt: TGTGCCACGTTGCCCTTTGGGACACCAGGTGAAAAACTGTTTTTT
clone_size: -; v_call: TRBV5-4; d_call: TRBD2; j_call: TRBJ2-5; cdr3_aa: CASSLGLAGQETQYF; cdr3_nt: TGTGCCAGCAGCTTGGGACTAGCGGGGCAAGAGACCCAGTACTTC
clone_size: once; v_call: TRBV5-5; d_call: -; j_call: TRBJ2-3; cdr3_aa: CASSFAETRDTQYF; cdr3_nt: TGTGCCAGCAGCTTTGCGGAGACCCGAGATACGCAGTATTTT
clone_size: -; v_call: TRBV12-5; d_call: -; j_call: TRBJ1-1; cdr3_aa: CASGPNRALNTEAFF; cdr3_nt: TGTGCTAGTGGTCCAAACAGGGCCCTGAACACTGAAGCTTTCTTT
clone_size: few; v_call: TRBV5-1; d_call: TRBD1; j_call: TRBJ1-2; cdr3_aa: CASSLGQGDGYTF; cdr3_nt: TGCGCCAGCAGCTTGGGACAGGGGGATGGCTACACCTTC
clone_size: -; v_call: TRBV5-6; d_call: -; j_call: TRBJ2-7; cdr3_aa: CASSLNRAHEQYF; cdr3_nt: TGTGCCAGCAGCTTGAACAGGGCCCACGAGCAGTACTTC
clone_size: -; v_call: TRBV6-5; d_call: -; j_call: TRBJ2-3; cdr3_aa: CASSYSIQGGWNTQYF; cdr3_nt: TGTGCCAGCAGTTACTCGATCCAGGGAGGTTGGAATACGCAGTATTTT
clone_size: -; v_call: TRBV28; d_call: TRBD2; j_call: TRBJ2-3; cdr3_aa: CASSLSPGLSRDTQYF; cdr3_nt: TGTGCCAGCAGTTTATCTCCGGGACTATCGCGAGATACGCAGTATTTT
clone_size: -; v_call: TRBV7-3; d_call: -; j_call: TRBJ2-7; cdr3_aa: CASSLRSAGPYEQYF; cdr3_nt: TGTGCCAGCAGCTTAAGGTCGGCAGGGCCCTACGAGCAGTACTTC
clone_size: -; v_call: TRBV11-1; d_call: -; j_call: TRBJ1-3; cdr3_aa: CASSLIGHDSGNTIYF; cdr3_nt: TGTGCCAGCAGCTTGATAGGACACGACTCTGGAAACACCATATATTTT
clone_size: -; v_call: TRBV4-2; d_call: TRBD2; j_call: TRBJ2-7; cdr3_aa: CASSQDAGLAAYEQYF; cdr3_nt: TGTGCCAGCAGCCAAGATGCGGGACTAGCGGCCTACGAGCAGTACTTC
clone_size: -; v_call: TRBV10-1; d_call: -; j_call: TRBJ2-7; cdr3_aa: CASSESSYEQYF; cdr3_nt: TGCGCCAGCAGTGAGTCGAGCTACGAGCAGTACTTC
clone_size: -; v_call: TRBV9; d_call: TRBD1; j_call: TRBJ1-4; cdr3_aa: CASSVEGAEKLFF; cdr3_nt: TGTGCCAGCAGCGTAGAGGGGGCCGAAAAACTGTTTTTT
clone_size: few; v_call: TRBV5-4; d_call: -; j_call: TRBJ1-1; cdr3_aa: CASSVMGLNTEAFF; cdr3_nt: TGTGCCAGCAGCGTCATGGGACTTAACACTGAAGCTTTCTTT
clone_size: -; v_call: TRBV28; d_call: TRBD1; j_call: TRBJ2-1; cdr3_aa: CASSLPGQDLFF; cdr3_nt: TGTGCCAGCAGTTTACCCGGACAGGATCTGTTCTTC